This T cell receptor (beta chain) came from a study of beta chain features in type 1 diabetes. Study results and caveats: In every one of the four CD4+ subsets, TCRB CDR3s were moderately but significantly shorter in Type 1 diabetes patients.

Expressed TCRB transcripts were sequenced because the entire RNA isolate underwent reverse transcription. Sequencing used immunoSEQ multiplex PCR; TCRdb keeps in-frame clones, though not all of them. The profile shows around 250,000 clones, approximately 15% of them singletons. This clone was found once. Antigen unknown. Sequences were obtained from naive CD4+ T cells from blood. The receptor was isolated from a man under 40 with type 1 diabetes.

The CDR3 region has the DNA TGTGCCACCAGCCGAGGACAGTCGAGCTCCTATAATTCACCCCTCCACTTT. Translation gives CATSRGQSSSYNSPLHF. The chain recombines TRBV15 with TRBJ1-6, with D perhaps TRBD1 (6 bases). The germline gives CDR1 LNHNV, CDR2 YYDKDF (reference sequence). The V gene lost 5 bases and the J gene lost 0 bases, with 14 bases spanning the gap. The CDR3 extends over 17 amino acids.